The TCR beta chain under discussion was sequenced for a study of blood T cell repertoires in COVID-19. This clone was seen just once. This CDR3 has 14 amino acids. Trimming at V came to 0 bases and at J to 7 bases, leaving 4 bases not matched to a gene. Germline CDR1 reads SGDLS; CDR2 reads YYNGEE. Per the original methods: Estimation of nucleated cell counts relied on the amplification of reference gene primers. The method was immunoSEQ multiplex PCR; TCRdb's version includes in-frame clones alone and lacks a portion of them. V and J calls and clone size are copied from that table; D and trimming were computed from the DNA. This repertoire shows tens of thousands of clones, roughly 80% found once; its top ten account for 5% to 6%.

The sequence was collected from a man between 65 and 85 years old with acute or convalescent COVID-19. Material for sequencing was peripheral blood. This chain connects TRBV9 to TRBJ1-2; 9 nucleotides align to TRBD1. Written as DNA, the CDR3 is TGTGCCAGCAGCGTAGCGGGACAGGGAACTGGCTACACCTTC. Its protein is CASSVAGQGTGYTF.